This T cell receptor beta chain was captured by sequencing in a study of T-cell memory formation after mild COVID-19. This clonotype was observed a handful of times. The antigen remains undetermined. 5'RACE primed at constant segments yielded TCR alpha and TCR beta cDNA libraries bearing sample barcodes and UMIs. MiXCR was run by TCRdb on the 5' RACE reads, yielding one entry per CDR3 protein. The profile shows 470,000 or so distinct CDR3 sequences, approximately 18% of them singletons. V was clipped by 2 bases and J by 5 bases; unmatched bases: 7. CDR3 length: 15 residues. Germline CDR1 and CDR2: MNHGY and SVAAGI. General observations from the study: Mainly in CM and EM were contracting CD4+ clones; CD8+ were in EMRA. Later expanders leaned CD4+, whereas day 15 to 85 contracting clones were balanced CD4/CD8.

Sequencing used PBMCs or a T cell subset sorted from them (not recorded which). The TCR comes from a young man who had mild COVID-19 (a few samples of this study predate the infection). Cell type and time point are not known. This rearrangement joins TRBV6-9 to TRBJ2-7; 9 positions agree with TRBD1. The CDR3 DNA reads TGTGCCAGCAGTTATAGGGGACAGGGATGCCACGAGCAGTACTTC. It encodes CASSYRGQGCHEQYF.